Given below is one T cell receptor (beta chain) in context. Its specificity is unknown. The sample originates from a study of T cell responses to AZD1222 COVID-19 vaccine. Regarding the study as a whole: The span of vaccine-associated CD4 TCRs extended across spike, with dominance at 160-218 and 743-854. Baseline seropositives among AZD1222 recipients totaled only five to seven.

Trimming left V 5 bases short and J 7 bases short, with 15 bases between. The V gene's germline CDR1 is MNHEY and CDR2 SVGEGT. The CDR3 covers 14 residues. Assay: immunoSEQ multiplex PCR; the TCRdb copy retains only in-frame clones and omits some. This repertoire shows roughly 80,000 clones, 90% found once; its top ten account for approximately 3.2%. The source is an adult who received the AZD1222 COVID-19 vaccine. The sequencing used peripheral blood, collected 28 days after the second AZD1222 dose. The gene calls are TRBV6-2 or TRBV6-3 and TRBJ1-5, with no clear D. The CDR3: CASSGMEVSQPQHF. The CDR3 nucleotides are TGTGCCAGCAGTGGGATGGAGGTCTCACAGCCCCAGCATTTT.